The TCR beta chain described here comes from a study of shared clonotypes between healthy human individuals (dated by TCRdb to 2018 to 2020). With respect to the entire study: A couple of women and a few men aged 18 to 49 years were included in the cohort. Each donor's leukapheresis produced roughly between roughly 0.85 and 9 billion PBMCs. To estimate repertoire size and how much clonotype sharing occurs between individuals, the study deeply sequenced the blood TCR repertoires of five or six healthy adults. Libraries were prepared and TCR repertoires were sequenced by different laboratories using diverse techniques, in order to increase sequencing depth and limit assay-specific biases. Per donor, three plates each were used for CD4 naive and CD4 memory, two for CD8 naive, and one for CD8 memory.

Details on this clone: Its antigen target is currently unknown. Base qualities are not at hand, and no much larger clone is one base apart.

Using the deep immunoSEQ assay, multiplex PCR amplified TCR CDR3 regions from genomic DNA. Genomic DNA extracted from each cell subset was distributed evenly over all wells of several immunoSEQ 96-well plates, and each plate served as one replicate. For sorted subsets, roughly 0.2 ug genomic DNA, equal to 25,000 to 35,000 T cell genomes, was loaded into each replicate PCR. The purified libraries were quantified using a Qubit 3.0 fluorometer, sized with a Bioanalyzer 2100, and then quantified again using the KAPA Library Quantification kit. A separate single-read 150-cycle Illumina NextSeq 550 flow cell was used to sequence each immunoSEQ 96-well plate. The paper's data handling went like this. Because the immunoSEQ output included only junctional sequences and no quality scores, the filtering could not be the same as the filtering used for full-length reads. Sequences were annotated with PyIR, a Python wrapper for IgBLAST v1.9, and V/J genes and CDR3 were assigned using IMGT germline references. Any read was removed if the V/J assignment was weak (E-value above 1e-6), the CDR3 was missing, or the read contained stop codons, out-of-frame junctions, or ambiguous translated residues. V3J clonotypes were defined as sequences sharing an identical inferred V gene, J gene, and CDR3 amino acid sequence. The percentage overlap between two repertoires was calculated by dividing the number of shared unique clonotypes by the size of the smaller repertoire. Three approaches were used to assess repertoire richness: RTK rarefaction, the Chao1 estimator, and Recon v2.1 estimates of unobserved clonotypes. For all TCRbeta clonotypes obtained by the gDNA method from several donors, generation probabilities were computed with OLGA. Drawn from immuneACCESS, this table holds only the in-frame rearrangements with V and J called that TCRdb kept. Clones are partly lost; checked studies trace under half to an unresolved V gene and leave the rest unexplained. V and J calls and clone size come straight from that table; D and trimming were deduced from the DNA. The sample profile shows some 790,000 clones; 72% of them were found once. The biggest ten clones account for about 1.8% of the sample.

The donors were healthy, HIV-negative adults who had no recently reported acute infections or vaccinations. Every donor was a Caucasian adult living in Nashville, Tennessee, USA. CD4+ T cells were enriched through magnetic negative selection, after which naive cells were positively selected on CD45RA and the remaining negative fraction served as the memory subset. Blood was collected by leukapheresis, and PBMCs were isolated by Ficoll-Histopaque density gradient centrifugation and then cryopreserved in liquid nitrogen vapor phase. Analytical flow cytometry was used to check the purity and quantity of each magnetically sorted T cell population. Genomic DNA was isolated from every sorted fraction and measured by UV absorbance on a Nanodrop 2000c. Trimmed from V: 4 bases; trimmed from J: 5 bases; junction bases lacking a gene match: 5. The CDR3 sequence holds 12 residues, the cysteine and phenylalanine included. Here the CDR3 DNA is all that survives: 36 bases in frame from base 1. Via the germline V gene, CDR1 is SQVTM and CDR2 ANQGSEA.

The research as a whole found: Even with the large sequencing depth, rarefaction of the sorted-subset datasets indicated that sequencing was incomplete. Based on pairwise subsampling, the degree of clonotype sharing among donors was expected to be affected by sequencing depth. When four donors were compared, the shared fraction of clonotypes was about 5.4% for naive CD4, around 3.6% for naive CD8, roughly 2.5% for memory CD4, and approximately 0.4% for memory CD8. The genetic and exposure-history diversity represented was limited by the small number of donors. Clonotypes shared by all four sorted-subset donors showed higher generation probabilities than non-shared clonotypes. Naive subsets generally had larger estimated clonotype richness than memory subsets. Only blood was sampled, and tissue TCR repertoires likely differ from those in blood.

Sample: memory CD4+ T cells sorted from blood. The cell subset or site label for this specimen denotes: CD45RA-negative fraction. The rearrangement combines TRBV29-1 with TRBJ2-7; TRBD2 fits 7 bases in the junction. The clonotype originates from a woman between 25 and 40 years old in good health. This receptor has the CDR3 CSVGERGHEQYF. The DNA sequence is TGCAGCGTTGGGGAGCGGGGCCACGAGCAGTACTTC.